Below are 12 T cell receptor beta chains sequenced from a single sample in a study of CD8+ T cells in alopecia areata. Stated treatment: oral pan-JAK inhibitor, 5-10 mg twice daily. RNA was isolated and reverse transcribed to cDNA, the sequencing template. Produced via immunoSEQ multiplex PCR; TCRdb's table is partial and in-frame only. The sample includes some 240,000 clones, under 75% of them seen just once. This specimen consisted of CD4+ T cells sorted from blood, obtained at week 4, from a patient treated with tofacitinib. The receptor source for this set is a human donor with alopecia areata.

V is TRBV5-6 and J is TRBJ2-7, with no clear D. Trimming cost V 3 bases and J 2 bases, with 3 bases left between them. The CDR3 runs 11 residues. CDR1 is SGHDT and CDR2 is YYEEEE in the germline V gene. The CDR3 nucleotides are TGTGCCAGCAGCTCGGCCTACGAGCAGTACTTC. Translating it yields CASSSAYEQYF. The complete variable domain, with remaining parts taken from reference TRBV5-6 and TRBJ2-7, reads DAGVTQSPTHLIKTRGQQVTLRCSPKSGHDTVSWYQQALGQGPQFIFQYYEEEERQRGNFPDRFSGHQFPNYSSELNVNALLLGDSALYLCASSSAYEQYFGPGTRLTVT.

This clone was found a few times. The CDR3 loop is CAITPLQGYEQYF. The DNA of the CDR3 is TGTGCCATCACTCCCCTCCAGGGCTACGAGCAGTACTTC. The chain employs TRBV10-3 and TRBJ2-7; a weak D match, TRBD1 (5 bases). The germline gives CDR1 ENHRY, CDR2 SYGVKD. The V end was cut by 7 bases, the J end by 3 bases, with 13 bases between. The CDR3 is made up of 13 amino acids.

V is TRBV5-6 and J is TRBJ1-2; TRBD1 aligns across 7 bases. The CDR3 is 16 amino acids. V lost 4 bases and J lost 8; bases outside the gene matches: 17. Germline V gives CDR1 SGHDT, CDR2 YYEEEE. Written as DNA, the CDR3 is TGTGCCAGCAGCCCTCTAGACAGGGCTTATGCAAGAGGCTACACCTTC. As protein: CASSPLDRAYARGYTF.

This clone showed up just once. CDR3 region: CASSQDMGNQPQHF. The CDR3, as DNA: TGTGCCAGCAGCCAGGACATGGGCAATCAGCCCCAGCATTTT. The rearrangement joins TRBV7-2 to TRBJ1-5; the D gene is possibly TRBD1 (5 bases). Germline V gene sequence: CDR1 SGHTA, CDR2 FQGNSA. Trimming removed 5 bases at V and 2 bases at J, with 10 bases between. The CDR3 sequence is 14 residues long.

The V call is TRBV6-6, the J call TRBJ1-1; no clear D gene. The CDR3 length is 10 residues. Trimming cost V 4 bases and J 5 bases, with 2 bases left between them. The germline V gene encodes CDR1 MNHNY and CDR2 SVGAGI (reference sequence). CDR3 nucleotides: TGTGCCAGCAGTTTGACTGAAGCTTTCTTT. Its protein product is CASSLTEAFF.

The V gene is TRBV25-1, the J gene TRBJ2-3; no reliable D call. The CDR3 covers 11 residues. V was shortened by 7 bases and J by 4 bases, with 6 bases between the two germline ends. The germline CDR1 and CDR2 sequences are MGHDK and SYGVNS. The CDR3 DNA sequence: TGTGCCAGCAATAGGGCAGATACGCAGTATTTT. This translates into CASNRADTQYF.

Notes on this clone: One end of the junction is discordant with germline, which a read error may explain. The chain links TRBV5-6 to TRBJ2-1; the match to TRBD2 covers 12 bases. From germline, CDR1 is SGHDT and CDR2 YYEEEE. CDR3 length: 18 amino acids. The CDR3 is CTSSPRTSGVRSYNEQFF. The CDR3 DNA reads TGTACCAGCAGCCCGAGGACTAGCGGGGTGAGGTCCTACAATGAGCAGTTCTTC.

This clone came up once. CDR3 bases: TGTGCCAGCAGTGAATCCCGGGGGCCTTACGAGCAGTACTTC. Translating it yields CASSESRGPYEQYF. This sequence joins TRBV25-1 and TRBJ2-7; D could derive from TRBD1 or TRBD2 (6 bases each). The CDR3 consists of 14 residues. Germline V gives CDR1 MGHDK, CDR2 SYGVNS. Between the trimmed V and J ends, which lost 1 base and 4 bases, there was a span of 11 bases.

The CDR3 DNA reads as TGTGCCACCAGCTACCTGGGTGAAGCTTTCTTT. It translates to CATSYLGEAFF. This rearrangement joins TRBV15 to TRBJ1-1; no clear D gene. The CDR3 contains 11 residues. Germline CDR1 reads LNHNV; CDR2 reads YYDKDF (reference sequence). The V gene lost 5 bases and the J gene lost 7 bases, with 8 bases spanning the gap.

The chain joins TRBV5-5 to TRBJ1-5; 9 nucleotides agree with TRBD1. CDR1 is SGHKS and CDR2 is YYEKEE in the germline V gene (reference sequence). V gave up 4 bases and J gave up 6 bases; unmatched junction bases: 11. This CDR3 has 16 amino acids. CDR3 region: CASSQGTGRGAQPQHF. The CDR3 nucleotides read TGTGCCAGCAGCCAGGGGACAGGGAGAGGGGCTCAGCCCCAGCATTTT.

The chain employs TRBV4-1 and TRBJ1-1, with TRBD1 matching 8 bases. The J segment lost 7 bases and the V segment lost 4 bases, leaving 11 bases of the junction unmatched. This CDR3 has 15 residues. The germline CDR1 and CDR2 sequences are MGHRA and YSYEKL. CDR3 bases: TGCGCCAGCAGCCGTACGGGGCAGGGGGCTGGTGAAGCTTTCTTT. Translating it yields CASSRTGQGAGEAFF.

J is TRBJ2-7 and V is TRBV5-1; D is perhaps TRBD1 (5 bases). The CDR3 extends over 11 amino acids. Germline V gene data show CDR1 as SGHRS and CDR2 as YFSETQ. Trimming left V 1 base short and J 9 bases short, with 8 bases between. This CDR3 reads CASSLQGVQYF. CDR3 sequence (DNA): TGCGCCAGCAGCTTGCAGGGCGTGCAGTACTTC.